A selection of T cell receptor beta chains follows, all from one sample in a study of blood T cell repertoires in COVID-19. Produced via immunoSEQ multiplex PCR; TCRdb's table is partial and in-frame only. The sample lists 150,000 to 160,000 clones; about 89% were seen once. Specimen: peripheral blood. The receptor source for this set is a man aged 45-65 years with acute or convalescent COVID-19. CDR3s include the opening cysteine and the closing phenylalanine or tryptophan. D genes are given only for firm matches. Expanded clones get a size class; other rows say once, few or many, or leave the size out.

J,V,size,D,DNA,CDR3
TRBJ1-1,TRBV29-1,NA,NA,TGCAGCTTTAACAGGGTAGGGACTGAAGCTTTCTTT,CSFNRVGTEAFF
TRBJ2-1,TRBV5-1,NA,NA,TGCGCCAGCAGCTTATCTAGCGTGGGTAATGAGCAGTTCTTC,CASSLSSVGNEQFF
TRBJ1-4,TRBV27,NA,NA,TGTGCCAGCAGTTTATGGCCAGGGGTTGAAAAACTGTTTTTT,CASSLWPGVEKLFF
TRBJ1-1,TRBV15,NA,NA,TGTGCCACCAGCAGAGGGGCCCCGGGAACTGAAGCTTTCTTT,CATSRGAPGTEAFF
TRBJ1-2,TRBV3-1/TRBV3-2,NA,NA,TGTGCCAGCAGCCAACTCGCGTTCGGCTACACCTTC,CASSQLAFGYTF
TRBJ2-5,TRBV25-1,NA,TRBD1,TGTGCCAGCAGTGGACCAGGGACAGGGATGGGAGGGACCCAGTACTTC,CASSGPGTGMGGTQYF
TRBJ2-7,TRBV6-6,few,TRBD1,TGTGCCAGCAGTCGGACAGGGGGCAACGAGCAGTACTTC,CASSRTGGNEQYF
TRBJ2-7,TRBV7-3,NA,TRBD2,TGTGCCAGCCCGATTGGCGGGAGGCCCTGCACCGCCAGCTCCTACGAGCAGTACTTC,CASPIGGRPCTASSYEQYF
TRBJ2-3,TRBV5-1,NA,NA,TGCGCCAGCAGCCCCAACACAGATACGCAGTATTTT,CASSPNTDTQYF
TRBJ2-2,TRBV5-1,NA,NA,TGCGCCAGCAGCCCCCAATACACCGGGGAGCTGTTTTTT,CASSPQYTGELFF
TRBJ1-5,TRBV7-8,NA,NA,TGTGCCAGCAGCTTAGTGGAGGGCAGGGATAGCAATCAGCCCCAGCATTTT,CASSLVEGRDSNQPQHF
TRBJ1-5,TRBV4-2,NA,NA,TGTGCCAGCAGCCAAGATACCGGGATCGGCAATCAGCCCCAGCATTTT,CASSQDTGIGNQPQHF
TRBJ2-1,TRBV28,NA,TRBD2,TGTGCCAGCAGCCTGCTAGCGGGAGATAGCAATGAGCAGTTCTTC,CASSLLAGDSNEQFF